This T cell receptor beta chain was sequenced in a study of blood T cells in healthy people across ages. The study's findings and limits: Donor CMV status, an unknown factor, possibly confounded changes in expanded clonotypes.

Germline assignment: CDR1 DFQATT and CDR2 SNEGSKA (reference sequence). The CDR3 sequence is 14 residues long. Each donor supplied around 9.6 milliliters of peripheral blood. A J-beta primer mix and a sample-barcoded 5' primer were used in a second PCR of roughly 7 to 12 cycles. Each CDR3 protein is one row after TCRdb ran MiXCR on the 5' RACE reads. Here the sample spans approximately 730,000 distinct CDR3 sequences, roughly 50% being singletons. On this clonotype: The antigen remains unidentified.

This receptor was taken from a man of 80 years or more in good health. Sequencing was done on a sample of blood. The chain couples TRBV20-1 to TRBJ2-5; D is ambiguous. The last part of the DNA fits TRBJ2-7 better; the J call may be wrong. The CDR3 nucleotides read TGCAGTGCTAGAGATCCGTTACCCGGCCGCGAGCAGTACTTC. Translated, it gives CSARDPLPGREQYF.